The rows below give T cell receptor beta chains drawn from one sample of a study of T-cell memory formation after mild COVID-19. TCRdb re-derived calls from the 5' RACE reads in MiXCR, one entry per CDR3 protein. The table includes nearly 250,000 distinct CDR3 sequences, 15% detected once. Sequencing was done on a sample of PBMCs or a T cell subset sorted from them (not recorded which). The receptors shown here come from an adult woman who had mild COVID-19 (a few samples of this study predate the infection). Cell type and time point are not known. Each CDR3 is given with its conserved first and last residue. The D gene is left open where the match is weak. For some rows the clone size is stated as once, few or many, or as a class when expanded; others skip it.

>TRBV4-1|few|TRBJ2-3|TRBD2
CASSLSGSGEDTQYF
TGCGCCAGCAGCCTTAGTGGTAGCGGGGAGGATACGCAGTATTTT
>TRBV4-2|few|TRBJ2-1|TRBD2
CASSQDPRTSSNEQFF
TGTGCCAGCAGCCAAGATCCTAGGACTAGCAGTAATGAGCAGTTCTTC
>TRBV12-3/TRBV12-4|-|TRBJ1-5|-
CASSPEGGRRNQPQHF
TGTGCCAGCAGTCCCGAAGGAGGGCGGCGCAATCAGCCCCAGCATTTT
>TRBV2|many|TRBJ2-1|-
CATSRAGPLYNEQFF
TGTGCCACTTCGAGGGCGGGGCCTTTATACAATGAGCAGTTCTTC
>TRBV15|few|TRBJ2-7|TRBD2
CATSRTSGYEDEQYF
TGTGCCACCAGCCGGACTAGCGGGTACGAAGACGAGCAGTACTTC
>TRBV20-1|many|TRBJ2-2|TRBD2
CSARDGASGRIGELFF
TGCAGTGCTAGAGATGGGGCTAGCGGGAGAATCGGGGAGCTGTTTTTT
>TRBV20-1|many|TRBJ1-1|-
CSARFTLGQRGMNTEAFF
TGCAGTGCTAGGTTTACATTGGGGCAGAGGGGCATGAACACTGAAGCTTTCTTT
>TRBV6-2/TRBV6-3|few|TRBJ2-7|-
CASRETGGYEQYF
TGTGCCAGCAGAGAGACAGGAGGATACGAGCAGTACTTC
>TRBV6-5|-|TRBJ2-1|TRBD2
CASRPGLAGASEQFF
TGTGCCAGCAGACCTGGACTAGCGGGAGCTAGTGAGCAGTTCTTC
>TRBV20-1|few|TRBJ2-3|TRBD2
CSALAGGPDTQYF
TGCAGTGCTCTAGCGGGGGGGCCAGATACGCAGTATTTT
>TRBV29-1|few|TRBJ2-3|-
CSVVGGSRDTQYF
TGCAGCGTTGTCGGGGGAAGTCGTGATACGCAGTATTTT
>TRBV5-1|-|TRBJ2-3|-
CASSLGDGRGPDTQYF
TGCGCCAGCAGCTTGGGGGACGGGCGGGGGCCGGATACGCAGTATTTT
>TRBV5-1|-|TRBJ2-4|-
CASSLAEGVQYF
TGCGCCAGCAGCTTGGCGGAGGGCGTTCAGTACTTC
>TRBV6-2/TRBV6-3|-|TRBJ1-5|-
CASSYGGGSNQPQHF
TGTGCCAGCAGTTACGGGGGAGGGAGCAATCAGCCCCAGCATTTT
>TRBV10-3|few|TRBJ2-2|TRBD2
CAISPGGLSYTGELFF
TGTGCCATCAGTCCTGGGGGACTATCCTACACCGGGGAGCTGTTTTTT
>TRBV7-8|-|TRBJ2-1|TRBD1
CASSPSRGQGSYNEQFF
TGTGCCAGCAGCCCCAGTCGGGGACAGGGGTCCTACAATGAGCAGTTCTTC
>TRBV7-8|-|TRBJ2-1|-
CASSLAPLGEQFF
TGTGCCAGCAGCTTAGCCCCCCTAGGAGAGCAGTTCTTC
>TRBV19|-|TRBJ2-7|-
CASSIGQASSYEQYF
TGTGCCAGTAGTATCGGCCAGGCCAGCTCCTACGAGCAGTACTTC
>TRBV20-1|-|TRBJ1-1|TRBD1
CSARFTGGWTEAFF
TGCAGTGCTAGATTTACAGGGGGATGGACTGAAGCTTTCTTT
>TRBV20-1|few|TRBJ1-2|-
CSARDRTWGSRISGYTF
TGCAGTGCTAGAGACCGGACCTGGGGCTCAAGGATAAGTGGCTACACCTTC
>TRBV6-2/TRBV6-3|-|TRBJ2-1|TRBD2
CASSYLGLGYNEQFF
TGTGCCAGCAGTTACTTGGGACTAGGGTACAATGAGCAGTTCTTC
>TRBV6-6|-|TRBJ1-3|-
CASSPGSSGNTIYF
TGTGCCAGCAGTCCAGGGTCCTCTGGAAACACCATATATTTT
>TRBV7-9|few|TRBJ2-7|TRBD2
CASSSLTLLAGVAYEQYF
TGTGCCAGCAGCTCCCTAACCCTACTAGCGGGAGTGGCCTACGAGCAGTACTTC
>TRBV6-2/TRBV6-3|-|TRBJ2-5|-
CASIGLKTQYF
TGTGCCAGCATAGGTTTGAAGACCCAGTACTTC
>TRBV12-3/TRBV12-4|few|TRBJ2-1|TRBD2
CASSFVTSGWNEQFF
TGTGCCAGCAGTTTCGTGACTAGCGGGTGGAATGAGCAGTTCTTC
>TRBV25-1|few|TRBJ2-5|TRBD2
CASSPTGGTRKETQYF
TGTGCCAGCAGTCCAACCGGCGGGACTAGGAAAGAGACCCAGTACTTC
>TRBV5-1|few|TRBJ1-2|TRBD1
CASSAGQLGDYGYTF
TGCGCCAGCAGCGCGGGACAGCTTGGGGACTATGGCTACACCTTC
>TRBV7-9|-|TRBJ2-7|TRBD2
CASSLELAAYYEQYF
TGTGCCAGCAGCTTAGAACTAGCGGCCTACTACGAGCAGTACTTC
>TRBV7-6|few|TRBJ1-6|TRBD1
CASSLGGTGYSPLHF
TGTGCCAGCAGCTTGGGCGGGACAGGTTATTCACCCCTCCACTTT
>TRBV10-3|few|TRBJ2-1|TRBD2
CAISESWEGQGEQFF
TGTGCCATCAGTGAGTCGTGGGAGGGCCAGGGAGAGCAGTTCTTC
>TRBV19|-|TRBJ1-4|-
CASSIRGLREKLFF
TGTGCCAGTAGTATTAGGGGGTTACGCGAAAAACTGTTTTTT
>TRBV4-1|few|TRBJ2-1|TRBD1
CASSSNPGQGIDEQFF
TGCGCCAGCAGCTCAAACCCTGGACAGGGGATCGATGAGCAGTTCTTC
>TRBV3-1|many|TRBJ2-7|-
CASSTIRPYEQYF
TGTGCCAGCAGCACAATACGCCCCTACGAGCAGTACTTC
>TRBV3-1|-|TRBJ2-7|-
CASSQTGGFEQYF
TGTGCCAGCAGCCAAACTGGGGGGTTCGAGCAGTACTTC
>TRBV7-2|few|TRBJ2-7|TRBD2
CASSPRTSGGLYEQYF
TGTGCCAGCAGCCCCCGGACTAGCGGGGGACTCTACGAGCAGTACTTC
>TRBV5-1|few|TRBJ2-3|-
CASSLSSWADTQYF
TGCGCCAGCAGCTTGAGTAGCTGGGCAGATACGCAGTATTTT
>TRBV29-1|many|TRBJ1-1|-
CSVERGGAFF
TGCAGCGTTGAGAGAGGGGGGGCTTTCTTT
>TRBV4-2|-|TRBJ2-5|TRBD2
CASSHAIGTSGEETQYF
TGTGCCAGCAGCCACGCGATAGGGACTAGCGGGGAAGAGACCCAGTACTTC
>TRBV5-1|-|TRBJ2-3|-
CASSLDQPTDTQYF
TGCGCCAGCAGCTTGGATCAGCCCACAGATACGCAGTATTTT
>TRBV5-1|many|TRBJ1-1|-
CASTLRGATEAFF
TGCGCCAGCACCCTCCGGGGGGCAACTGAAGCTTTCTTT
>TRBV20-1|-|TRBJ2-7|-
CSARIGYEQYF
TGCAGTGCTAGGATAGGCTACGAGCAGTACTTC
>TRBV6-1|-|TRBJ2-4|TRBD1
CASSSGTATKNIQYF
TGTGCCAGCAGTTCCGGGACAGCTACTAAAAACATTCAGTACTTC
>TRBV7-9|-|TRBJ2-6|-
CASSLRDRSGANVLTF
TGTGCCAGCAGCTTAAGGGACCGCTCTGGGGCCAACGTCCTGACTTTC
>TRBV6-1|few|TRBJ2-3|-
CASDSNFPPRKGADTQYF
TGTGCCAGCGATAGTAACTTTCCTCCCCGGAAGGGCGCAGATACGCAGTATTTT
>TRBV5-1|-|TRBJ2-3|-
CASGYSSTDTQYF
TGCGCCAGCGGTTATAGCTCCACAGATACGCAGTATTTT
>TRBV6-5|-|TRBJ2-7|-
CASRYGQLTYEQYF
TGTGCCAGCAGATACGGACAGTTAACCTACGAGCAGTACTTC
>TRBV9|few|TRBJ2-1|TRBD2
CASSVGLAGGPFSYNEQFF
TGTGCCAGCAGCGTAGGGCTAGCGGGAGGGCCCTTTTCCTACAATGAGCAGTTCTTC
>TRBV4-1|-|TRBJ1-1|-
CASSQAGPPTPEAFF
TGCGCCAGCAGCCAAGCGGGGCCCCCTACCCCCGAAGCTTTCTTT
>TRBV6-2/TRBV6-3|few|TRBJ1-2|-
CASSYSRRGYTF
TGTGCCAGCAGTTACTCGCGGCGAGGCTACACCTTC
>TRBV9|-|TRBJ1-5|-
CASSVGQGPNQPQHF
TGTGCCAGCAGCGTAGGTCAGGGCCCCAATCAGCCCCAGCATTTT
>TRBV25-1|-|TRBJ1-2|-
CASSDPYTGIDGYTF
TGTGCCAGCAGTGACCCCTACACAGGGATCGATGGCTACACCTTC
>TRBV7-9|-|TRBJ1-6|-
CASSSGKVVPLHF
TGTGCCAGCAGCTCAGGGAAGGTGGTGCCCCTCCACTTT
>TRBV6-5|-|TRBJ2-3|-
CASSYVGHSGDTQYF
TGTGCCAGCAGTTACGTAGGACACAGTGGAGATACGCAGTATTTT
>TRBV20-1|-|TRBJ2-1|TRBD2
CSASLGTSGTSEQFF
TGCAGTGCTAGTTTAGGGACTAGCGGGACGAGCGAGCAGTTCTTC
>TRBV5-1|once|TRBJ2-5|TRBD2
CASSSRLAGFQETQYF
TGCGCCAGCAGCTCCCGCTTAGCGGGGTTCCAAGAGACCCAGTACTTC
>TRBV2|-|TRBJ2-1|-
CASRVNSYNEQFF
TGTGCCAGCAGGGTGAACTCCTACAATGAGCAGTTCTTC
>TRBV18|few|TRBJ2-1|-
CASSPNRVAGYNEQFF
TGTGCCAGCTCACCTAATCGGGTGGCGGGATACAATGAGCAGTTCTTC